A selection of T cell receptor beta chains follows, all from one sample in a study of blood T cell repertoires in COVID-19. The assay was immunoSEQ multiplex PCR, and TCRdb's table has in-frame clones only and misses some. The top ten clones hold around 6.5% of a sample with hundreds of thousands of clones, about nine tenths of them seen once. Sequenced: peripheral blood. These receptors were obtained from a man aged 60-69 years who had recovered from COVID-19. Both conserved end residues are part of each CDR3. The D gene is left open where the match is weak. Some rows mark clone size as missing; the rest say once, few, many or name a class of expanded clone.

size: -; D: TRBD1; V: TRBV4-1; J: TRBJ1-2; DNA: TGCGCCAGCAGCCACGGGACAGGGACTTATGGCTACACCTTC; CDR3: CASSHGTGTYGYTF
size: -; D: -; V: TRBV25-1; J: TRBJ1-4; DNA: TGTGCCAGCAGTGGGCCGAGAGGGCGGAGTGAAAAACTGTTTTTT; CDR3: CASSGPRGRSEKLFF
size: -; D: -; V: TRBV4-1; J: TRBJ2-5; DNA: TGCGCCAGCAGCCAAGATTGGCTGTACCAAGAGACCCAGTACTTC; CDR3: CASSQDWLYQETQYF
size: -; D: TRBD1; V: TRBV20-1; J: TRBJ2-3; DNA: TGCAGTGCTGGTGACAGGGGAAGATGGGCTAGCACAGATACGCAGTATTTT; CDR3: CSAGDRGRWASTDTQYF
size: few; D: TRBD1; V: TRBV6-6; J: TRBJ2-2; DNA: TGTGCCAGCAGTCAGCAGGGGGCCCACCAAAACACCGGGGAGCTGTTTTTT; CDR3: CASSQQGAHQNTGELFF
size: -; D: -; V: TRBV29-1; J: TRBJ2-7; DNA: TGCAGCGTTGCCGAGAATACAGACGAGCAGTACTTC; CDR3: CSVAENTDEQYF
size: -; D: TRBD1; V: TRBV19; J: TRBJ2-6; DNA: TGTGCCAGTAGTTCGCCCGACAGGGCTGGGGCCAACGTCCTGACTTTC; CDR3: CASSSPDRAGANVLTF
size: -; D: -; V: TRBV24-1; J: TRBJ2-1; DNA: TGTGCCACCAGTGATTACGCAGGCAAAGCTTACAATGAGCAGTTCTTC; CDR3: CATSDYAGKAYNEQFF
size: -; D: TRBD2; V: TRBV2; J: TRBJ2-1; DNA: TGTGCCAGCAGGGGGGGGAGCGAGCAGTTCTTC; CDR3: CASRGGSEQFF
size: -; D: -; V: TRBV28; J: TRBJ1-6; DNA: TGTGCCAGCAGTTTAGCGGGATGGAGCACCGCTAATTCACCCCTCCACTTT; CDR3: CASSLAGWSTANSPLHF
size: -; D: TRBD1; V: TRBV7-3; J: TRBJ1-1; DNA: TGTGCCAGCAGCTTAACGGGACAGAGAAACACTGAAGCTTTCTTT; CDR3: CASSLTGQRNTEAFF